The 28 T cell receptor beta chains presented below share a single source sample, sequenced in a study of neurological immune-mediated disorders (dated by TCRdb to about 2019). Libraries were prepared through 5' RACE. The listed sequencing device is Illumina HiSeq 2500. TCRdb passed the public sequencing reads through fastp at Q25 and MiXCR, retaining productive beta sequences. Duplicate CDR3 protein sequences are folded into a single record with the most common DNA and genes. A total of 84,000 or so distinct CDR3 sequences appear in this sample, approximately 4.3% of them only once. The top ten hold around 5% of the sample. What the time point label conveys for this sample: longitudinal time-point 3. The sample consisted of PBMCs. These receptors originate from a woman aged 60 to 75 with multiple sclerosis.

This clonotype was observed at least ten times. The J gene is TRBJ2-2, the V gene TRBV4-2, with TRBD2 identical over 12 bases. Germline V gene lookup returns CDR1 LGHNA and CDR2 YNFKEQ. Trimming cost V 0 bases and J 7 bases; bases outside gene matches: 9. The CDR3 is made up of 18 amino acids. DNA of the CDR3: TGTGCCAGCAGCCAAGATTTGGCTAGCGGGGGGGCTTTCGGGGAGCTGTTTTTT. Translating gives CASSQDLASGGAFGELFF.

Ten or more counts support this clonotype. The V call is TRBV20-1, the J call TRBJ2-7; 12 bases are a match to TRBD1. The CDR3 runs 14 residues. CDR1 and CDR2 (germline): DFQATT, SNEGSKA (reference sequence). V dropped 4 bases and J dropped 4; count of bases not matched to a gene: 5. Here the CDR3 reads CSAKGTGGGYEQYF. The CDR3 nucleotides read TGCAGTGCTAAAGGGACAGGGGGCGGGTACGAGCAGTACTTC.

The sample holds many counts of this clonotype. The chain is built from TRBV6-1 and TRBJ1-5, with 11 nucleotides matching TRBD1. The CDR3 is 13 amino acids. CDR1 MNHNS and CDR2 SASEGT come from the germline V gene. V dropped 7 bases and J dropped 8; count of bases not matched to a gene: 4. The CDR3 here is CASTWTGGEPQHF. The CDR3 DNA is TGTGCCAGCACCTGGACAGGGGGCGAGCCCCAGCATTTT.

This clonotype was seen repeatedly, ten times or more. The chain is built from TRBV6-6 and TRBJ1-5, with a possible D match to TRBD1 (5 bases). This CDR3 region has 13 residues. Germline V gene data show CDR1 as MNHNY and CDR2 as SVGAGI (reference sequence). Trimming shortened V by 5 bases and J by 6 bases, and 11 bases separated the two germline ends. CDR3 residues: CASSQLRGQPQHF. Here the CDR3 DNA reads TGTGCCAGCAGTCAACTAAGGGGTCAGCCCCAGCATTTT.

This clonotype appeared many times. The CDR3 is CSARLGTRRTGELFF. The CDR3 nucleotides are TGCAGTGCTAGACTCGGGACAAGACGCACCGGGGAGCTGTTTTTT. The V gene is TRBV20-1, the J gene TRBJ2-2, with D possibly matching TRBD1 (6 bases). The germline gives CDR1 DFQATT, CDR2 SNEGSKA (reference sequence). V lost 2 bases and J 4 bases, leaving 14 bases between the germline ends. This CDR3 contains 15 residues.

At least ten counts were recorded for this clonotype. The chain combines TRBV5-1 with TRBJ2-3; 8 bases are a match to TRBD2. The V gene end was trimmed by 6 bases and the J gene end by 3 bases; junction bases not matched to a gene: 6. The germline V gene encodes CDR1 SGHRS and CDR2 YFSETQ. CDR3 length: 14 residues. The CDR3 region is CASTTSGATDTQYF. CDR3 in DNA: TGCGCCAGCACTACTAGCGGAGCTACAGATACGCAGTATTTT.

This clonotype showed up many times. DNA for the CDR3: TGTGCCAGCAGCGTAGGCGCTAGCGGTGAGCAGTTCTTC. Translation gives CASSVGASGEQFF. The gene calls are TRBV9 and TRBJ2-1; 7 nucleotides line up with TRBD2. This CDR3 is 13 amino acids long. The trim removed 0 bases at V and 9 bases at J, leaving 3 bases unmatched. Germline CDR1 SGDLS, CDR2 YYNGEE.

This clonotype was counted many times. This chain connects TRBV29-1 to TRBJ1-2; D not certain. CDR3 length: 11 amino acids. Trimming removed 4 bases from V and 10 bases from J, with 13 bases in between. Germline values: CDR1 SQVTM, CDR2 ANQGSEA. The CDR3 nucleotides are TGCAGCGTTGTAGTAACGGGGTACTACACCTTC. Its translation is CSVVVTGYYTF.

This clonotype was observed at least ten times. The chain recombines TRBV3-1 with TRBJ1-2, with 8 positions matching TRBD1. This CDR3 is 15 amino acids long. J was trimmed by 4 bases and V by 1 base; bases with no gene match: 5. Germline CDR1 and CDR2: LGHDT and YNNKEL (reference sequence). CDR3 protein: CASSQGQGAFYGYTF. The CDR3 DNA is TGTGCCAGCAGCCAAGGGCAGGGGGCTTTCTATGGCTACACCTTC.

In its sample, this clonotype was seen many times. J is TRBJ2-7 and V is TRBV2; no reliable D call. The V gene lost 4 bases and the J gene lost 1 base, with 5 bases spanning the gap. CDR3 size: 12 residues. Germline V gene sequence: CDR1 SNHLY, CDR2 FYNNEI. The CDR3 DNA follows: TGTGCCAGCAGTGGGCCTTCCTACGAGCAGTACTTC. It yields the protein CASSGPSYEQYF.

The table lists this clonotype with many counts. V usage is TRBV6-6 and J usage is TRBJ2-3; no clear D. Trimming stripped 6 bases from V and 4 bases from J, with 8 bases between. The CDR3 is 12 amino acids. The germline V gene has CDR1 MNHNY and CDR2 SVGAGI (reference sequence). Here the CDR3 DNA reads TGTGCCAGCAGCTTACCACCAGATACGCAGTATTTT. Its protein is CASSLPPDTQYF.

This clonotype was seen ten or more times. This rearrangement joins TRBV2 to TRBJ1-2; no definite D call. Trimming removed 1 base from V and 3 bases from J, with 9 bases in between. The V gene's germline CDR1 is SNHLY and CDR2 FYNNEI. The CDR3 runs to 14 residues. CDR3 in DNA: TGTGCCAGCAGTGAAGGGGTTATTTACTATGGCTACACCTTC. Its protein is CASSEGVIYYGYTF.

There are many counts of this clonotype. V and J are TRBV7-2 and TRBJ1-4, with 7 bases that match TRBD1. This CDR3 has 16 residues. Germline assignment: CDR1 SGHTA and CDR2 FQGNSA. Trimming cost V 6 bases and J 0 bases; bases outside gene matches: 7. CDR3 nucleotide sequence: TGTGCCAGCAGTCCACAGGGGCCAACAACTAATGAAAAACTGTTTTTT. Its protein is CASSPQGPTTNEKLFF.

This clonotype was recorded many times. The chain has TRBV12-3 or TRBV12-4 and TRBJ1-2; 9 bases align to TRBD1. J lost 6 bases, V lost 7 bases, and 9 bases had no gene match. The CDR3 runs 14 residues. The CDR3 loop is CASTRGDRDNGYTF. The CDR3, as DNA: TGTGCCAGCACCCGAGGGGACAGGGATAATGGCTACACCTTC.

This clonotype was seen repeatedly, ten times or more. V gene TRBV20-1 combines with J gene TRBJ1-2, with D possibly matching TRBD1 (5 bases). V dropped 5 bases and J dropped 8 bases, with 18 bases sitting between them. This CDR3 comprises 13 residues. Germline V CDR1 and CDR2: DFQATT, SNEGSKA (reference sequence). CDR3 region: CSALPGGGDGYTF. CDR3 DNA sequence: TGCAGTGCTCTCCCCGGGGGGGGGGACGGCTACACCTTC.

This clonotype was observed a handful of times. The CDR3 nucleotides read TGTGCCAGCAGTCTCCCGTCAGGCTACAACGGTTCACCCCTCCACTTT. Translation gives CASSLPSGYNGSPLHF. The chain carries TRBV5-6 and TRBJ1-6; D is ambiguous. This CDR3 is built from 16 residues. V was cut by 5 bases and J by 9 bases, with 21 bases left in between. Germline-derived CDR1 and CDR2 are SGHDT and YYEEEE.

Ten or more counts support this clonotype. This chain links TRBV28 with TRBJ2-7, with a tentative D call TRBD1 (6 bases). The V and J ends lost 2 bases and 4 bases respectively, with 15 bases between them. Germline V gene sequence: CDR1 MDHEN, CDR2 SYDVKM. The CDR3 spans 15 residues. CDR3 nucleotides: TGTGCCAGCAGTTTAGGGGCCAGTAGGGGGTACGAGCAGTACTTC. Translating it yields CASSLGASRGYEQYF. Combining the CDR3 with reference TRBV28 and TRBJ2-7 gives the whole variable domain DVKVTQSSRYLVKRTGEKVFLECVQDMDHENMFWYRQDPGLGLRLIYFSYDVKMKEKGDIPEGYSVSREKKERFSLILESASTNQTSMYLCASSLGASRGYEQYFGPGTRLTVT.

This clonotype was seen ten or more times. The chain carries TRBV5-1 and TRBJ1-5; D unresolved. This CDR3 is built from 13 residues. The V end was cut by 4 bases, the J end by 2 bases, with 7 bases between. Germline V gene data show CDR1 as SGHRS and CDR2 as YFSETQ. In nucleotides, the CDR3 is TGCGCCAGCAGCCCTGAGGGCAATCAGCCCCAGCATTTT. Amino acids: CASSPEGNQPQHF. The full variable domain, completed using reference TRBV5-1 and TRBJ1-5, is KAGVTQTPRYLIKTRGQQVTLSCSPISGHRSVSWYQQTPGQGLQFLFEYFSETQRNKGNFPGRFSGRQFSNSRSEMNVSTLELGDSALYLCASSPEGNQPQHFGDGTRLSIL.

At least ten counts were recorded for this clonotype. In DNA form, the CDR3 reads TGCAGTGCTAGAGGGTCGCCAGGGGGCTACGAGCAGTACTTC. The encoded protein is CSARGSPGGYEQYF. The V and J genes are TRBV20-1 and TRBJ2-7; TRBD1 aligns across 7 bases. The germline gives CDR1 DFQATT, CDR2 SNEGSKA (reference sequence). With 1 base clipped from V and 3 bases from J, the junction kept 6 bases outside the gene matches. The CDR3 totals 14 residues.

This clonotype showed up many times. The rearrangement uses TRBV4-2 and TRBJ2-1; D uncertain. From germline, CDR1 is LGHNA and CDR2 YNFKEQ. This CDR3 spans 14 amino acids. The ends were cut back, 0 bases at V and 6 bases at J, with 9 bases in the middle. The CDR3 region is CASSQDTQFNEQFF. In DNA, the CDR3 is TGTGCCAGCAGCCAAGATACGCAATTCAATGAGCAGTTCTTC.

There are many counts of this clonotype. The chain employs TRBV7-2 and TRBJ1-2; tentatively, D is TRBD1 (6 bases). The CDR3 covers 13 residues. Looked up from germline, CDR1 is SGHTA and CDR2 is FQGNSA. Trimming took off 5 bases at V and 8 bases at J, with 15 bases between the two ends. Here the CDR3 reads CASSPGTTRGYTF. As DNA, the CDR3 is TGTGCCAGCAGCCCCGGGACAACTAGAGGCTACACCTTC.

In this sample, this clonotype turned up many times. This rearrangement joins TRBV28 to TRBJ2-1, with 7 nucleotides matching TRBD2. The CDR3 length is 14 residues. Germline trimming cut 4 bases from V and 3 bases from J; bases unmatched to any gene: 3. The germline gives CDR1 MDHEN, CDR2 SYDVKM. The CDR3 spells CASSSGGLYNEQFF. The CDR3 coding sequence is TGTGCCAGCAGTTCGGGGGGACTCTACAATGAGCAGTTCTTC.

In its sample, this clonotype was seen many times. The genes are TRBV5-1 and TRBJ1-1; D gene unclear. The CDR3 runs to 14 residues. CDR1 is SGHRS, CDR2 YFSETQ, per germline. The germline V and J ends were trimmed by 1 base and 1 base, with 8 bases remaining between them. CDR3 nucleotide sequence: TGCGCCAGCAGCTTGACAGCTGCGAACACTGAAGCTTTCTTT. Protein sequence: CASSLTAANTEAFF.

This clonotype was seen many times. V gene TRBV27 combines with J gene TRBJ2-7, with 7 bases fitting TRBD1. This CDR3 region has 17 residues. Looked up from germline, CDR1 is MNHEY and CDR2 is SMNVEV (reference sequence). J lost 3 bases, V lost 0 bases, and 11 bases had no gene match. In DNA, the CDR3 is TGTGCCAGCAGTTTATCCCGGCTCGGGACAGAGGTCTACGAGCAGTACTTC. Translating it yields CASSLSRLGTEVYEQYF.

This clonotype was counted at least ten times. The CDR3 is CAISDRVLNTGELFF. The CDR3 bases are TGTGCCATCAGTGACAGGGTTTTAAACACCGGGGAGCTGTTTTTT. This chain links TRBV10-3 with TRBJ2-2; D perhaps matches TRBD1 (5 bases). Germline lookup yields CDR1 ENHRY and CDR2 SYGVKD. Trimming removed 3 bases at V and 2 bases at J, with 10 bases between. This CDR3 has 15 residues.

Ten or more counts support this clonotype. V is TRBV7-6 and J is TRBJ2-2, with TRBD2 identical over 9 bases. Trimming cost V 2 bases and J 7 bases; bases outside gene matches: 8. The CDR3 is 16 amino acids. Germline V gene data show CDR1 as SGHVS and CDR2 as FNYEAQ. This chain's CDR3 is CASSLLASGVIGELFF. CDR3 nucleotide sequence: TGTGCCAGCAGCTTACTGGCTAGCGGGGTGATCGGGGAGCTGTTTTTT.

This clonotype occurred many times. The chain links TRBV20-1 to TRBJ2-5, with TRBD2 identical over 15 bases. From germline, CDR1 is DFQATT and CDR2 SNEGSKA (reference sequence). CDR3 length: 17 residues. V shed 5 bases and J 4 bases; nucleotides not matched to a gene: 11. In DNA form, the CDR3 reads TGCAGTGCTCCCTCCCGGACTAGCGGGGGGGTGGGAGAGACCCAGTACTTC. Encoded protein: CSAPSRTSGGVGETQYF.

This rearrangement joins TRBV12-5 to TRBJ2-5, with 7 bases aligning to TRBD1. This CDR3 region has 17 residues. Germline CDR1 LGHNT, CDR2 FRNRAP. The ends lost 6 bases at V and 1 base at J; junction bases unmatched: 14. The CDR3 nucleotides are TGTGCTAGTGGCCGGGGACAGCTGAGCGTTACCCAAGAGACCCAGTACTTC. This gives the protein CASGRGQLSVTQETQYF.